This T cell receptor (beta chain) stems from a study of blood T cell repertoires in COVID-19. For the study at large: Specimens from acute and convalescent COVID-19 originated in the United States, Italy and Spain. Sources were T cells, B-cell-depleted T cells, or PBMCs; the material itself was cDNA or gDNA.

The CDR3 totals 15 residues. Germline CDR1 reads SGHRS; CDR2 reads YFSETQ. V was shortened by 0 bases and J by 2 bases, with 10 bases between the two germline ends. Original data processing: Researchers report that nucleated cell counts were estimated from reference gene primer amplification. Measured with immunoSEQ multiplex PCR; TCRdb has only the in-frame clones, and not every one. The V and J calls and clone size were taken over from that table, and D and trimming were inferred from the DNA. The sample records tens of thousands of clones, around 89% being singletons. The specimen sequenced was peripheral blood. The sequence was obtained from a human donor in a cohort sampled during active COVID-19. V usage is TRBV5-1 and J usage is TRBJ2-3; D uncertain. CDR3 amino acids: CASSLESRITDTQYF. CDR3 nucleotide sequence: TGCGCCAGCAGCTTGGAGTCGCGGATCACAGATACGCAGTATTTT.